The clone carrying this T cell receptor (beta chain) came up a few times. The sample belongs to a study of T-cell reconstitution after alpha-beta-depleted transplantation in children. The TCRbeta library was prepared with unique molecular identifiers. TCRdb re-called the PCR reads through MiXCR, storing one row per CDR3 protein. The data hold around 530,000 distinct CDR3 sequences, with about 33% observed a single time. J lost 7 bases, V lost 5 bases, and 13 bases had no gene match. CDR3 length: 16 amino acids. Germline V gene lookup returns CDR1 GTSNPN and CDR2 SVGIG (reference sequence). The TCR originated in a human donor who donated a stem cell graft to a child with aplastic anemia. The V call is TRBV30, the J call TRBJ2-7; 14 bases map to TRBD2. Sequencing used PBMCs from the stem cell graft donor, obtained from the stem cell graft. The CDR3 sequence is CAWASGGLAGVSEQYV. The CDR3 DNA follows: TGTGCCTGGGCCTCTGGGGGACTAGCGGGAGTAAGTGAGCAGTACGTC.